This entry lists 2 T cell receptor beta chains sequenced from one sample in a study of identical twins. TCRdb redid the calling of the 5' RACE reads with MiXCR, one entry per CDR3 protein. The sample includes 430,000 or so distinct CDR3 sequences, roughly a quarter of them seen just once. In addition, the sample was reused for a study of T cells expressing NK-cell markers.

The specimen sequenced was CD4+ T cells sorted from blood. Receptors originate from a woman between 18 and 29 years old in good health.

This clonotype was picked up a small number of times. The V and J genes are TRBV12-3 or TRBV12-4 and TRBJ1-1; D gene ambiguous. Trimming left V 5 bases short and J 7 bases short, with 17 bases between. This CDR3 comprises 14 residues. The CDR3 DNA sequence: TGTGCCAGCAGTCCAAGAACTAAATGGGGTGAAGCTTTCTTT. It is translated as CASSPRTKWGEAFF.

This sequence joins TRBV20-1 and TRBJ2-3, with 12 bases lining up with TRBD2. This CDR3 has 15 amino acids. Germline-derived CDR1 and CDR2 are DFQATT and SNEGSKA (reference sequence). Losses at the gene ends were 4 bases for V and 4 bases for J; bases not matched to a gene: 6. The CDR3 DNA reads TGCAGTGCTATAAGACTAGCGGGAGTTGCAGATACGCAGTATTTT. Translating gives CSAIRLAGVADTQYF.